The 10 T cell receptor beta chains below were found in one sample sequenced in a study of T cell repertoires in cytomegalovirus infection. TCRdb re-analysed the reads in MiXCR, keeping a single row per CDR3 protein. The data contain 900,000 to 950,000 distinct CDR3 sequences, 30% to 40% of them singletons. These receptors have no identified antigens. The sequencing used cultured CD8+ T cells from PBMCs, collected from culture after CMV antigen stimulation. Receptor source: a human donor in good health (CMV status not recorded). Some clones in this sample may be carry-over from other donors' samples.

The chain joins TRBV6-2 or TRBV6-3 to TRBJ2-3; tentatively, D is TRBD2 (6 bases). V lost 7 bases and J lost 9, with 14 bases in between. This CDR3 region has 12 residues. Germline CDR1 MNHEY, CDR2 SVGEGT. DNA of the CDR3: TGTGCCAGCATGACCGGGGACTCAACGCAGTATTTT. Protein sequence: CASMTGDSTQYF.

The CDR3 sequence is CASRPGPREAFF. For the CDR3, the DNA is TGTGCCAGCAGACCCGGACCGAGGGAAGCTTTCTTT. The chain couples TRBV6-8 to TRBJ1-1; D unclear. Looked up from germline, CDR1 is MNHGY and CDR2 is SAAAGT. V shed 6 bases and J shed 8 bases, with 13 bases lying between them. The CDR3 extends over 12 amino acids.

V usage is TRBV7-6 and J usage is TRBJ1-1, with D unclear. The V gene's germline CDR1 is SGHVS and CDR2 FNYEAQ. The CDR3 contains 15 residues. Trimming shortened V by 1 base and J by 5 bases, and 14 bases separated the two germline ends. This CDR3 is CASSLGGPGRTEAFF. The CDR3 DNA sequence: TGTGCCAGCAGCTTAGGGGGTCCGGGCAGGACTGAAGCTTTCTTT.

The chain uses TRBV10-3 and TRBJ2-1; D is undetermined. The CDR3 runs to 16 residues. V lost 0 bases, J lost 2 bases, and 11 bases lay in between. CDR1 and CDR2 (germline): ENHRY, SYGVKD. CDR3 region: CAISESVGWPYNEQFF. The DNA for the CDR3 is TGTGCCATCAGTGAGTCGGTAGGTTGGCCCTACAATGAGCAGTTCTTC.

Ten or more counts support this clonotype. This sequence joins TRBV12-3 or TRBV12-4 and TRBJ2-7; D ambiguous. The CDR3 contains 12 residues. V dropped 3 bases and J dropped 6 bases, with 9 bases sitting between them. This chain's CDR3 is CASSFGGVEQYF. The CDR3 nucleotides read TGTGCCAGCAGTTTTGGTGGGGTCGAGCAGTACTTC.

Comments on this clonotype: One junction end disagrees with the germline gene, perhaps due to a read error. The chain carries TRBV7-7 and TRBJ2-2; TRBD1 matches 8 bases. CDR3 length: 15 residues. CDR1 and CDR2 from the germline V gene are SSHAT and FNYEAQ (reference sequence). The CDR3 region has the DNA TGTGCTAGCAGCCCTCGACAGGGGTGGACCGGGGAGCTGTTTTTT. It yields the protein CASSPRQGWTGELFF.

The chain is built from TRBV4-2 and TRBJ1-3; TRBD1 might be the D (5 bases). The CDR3 loop spans 15 amino acids. Trimming shortened V by 0 bases and J by 8 bases, and 14 bases separated the two germline ends. Germline V gene lookup returns CDR1 LGHNA and CDR2 YNFKEQ. CDR3 in amino acids: CASSQDQGLGDTIYF. For the CDR3, the DNA is TGTGCCAGCAGCCAAGATCAGGGTCTCGGGGACACCATATATTTT.

This clonotype was seen ten or more times. J is TRBJ2-3 and V is TRBV7-9, with D possibly matching TRBD2 (6 bases). Between the trimmed V and J ends, which lost 5 bases and 4 bases, there was a span of 16 bases. The CDR3 contains 15 residues. From germline, CDR1 is SEHNR and CDR2 FQNEAQ (reference sequence). Here the CDR3 DNA reads TGTGCCAGCAGCCCCCCGGGGGTGGTAGCAGATACGCAGTATTTT. Amino acids: CASSPPGVVADTQYF.

The rearrangement joins TRBV18 to TRBJ1-4; no definite D call. This CDR3 comprises 11 residues. Per germline, CDR1 KGHSH and CDR2 LQKENI. With 3 bases removed from V and 11 bases from J, the gap between germline ends came to 7 bases. The CDR3 region has the DNA TGTGCCAGCTCACCGGACGGTAAACTGTTTTTT. It specifies CASSPDGKLFF. Complete variable domain (other parts from reference TRBV18 and TRBJ1-4): NAGVMQNPRHLVRRRGQEARLRCSPMKGHSHVYWYRQLPEEGLKFMVYLQKENIIDESGMPKERFSAEFPKEGPSILRIQQVVRGDSAAYFCASSPDGKLFFGSGTQLSVL.

The rearrangement joins TRBV4-3 to TRBJ2-1; 13 nucleotides match TRBD2. The V segment lost 5 bases and the J segment 9 bases; nucleotides outside the gene matches: 10. The CDR3 is 16 amino acids. Germline loops: CDR1 LGHNA, CDR2 YSLEER. The CDR3 loop reads CASSGQLAGGRGEQFF. The CDR3 DNA sequence: TGCGCCAGCAGCGGGCAACTAGCGGGGGGGCGCGGTGAGCAGTTCTTC.